A single TCR beta chain is shown here with its context. There is no known antigen for this receptor. No qualities accompany the bases; no much larger clone lies one base away. The data were obtained in a study of preoperative IRX-2 immunotherapy in early breast cancer (dated by TCRdb to about 2019). Trimming takes 0 bases from V and 0 bases from J, and the germline ends sit 6 bases apart. The CDR3 holds 14 amino acids from the cysteine to the phenylalanine. Just the 42-base CDR3 DNA is kept, in frame starting at base 1. In the germline V gene, CDR1 corresponds to SGHRS and CDR2 to YFSETQ. Library generation was performed with the immunoSEQ multiplex PCR assay. TCRdb carries this immuneACCESS record with in-frame sequences only. Its versions omit some clonotypes, under half of them owing to an unresolved V gene in the studies checked, with the rest unexplained. The sample yields 30,000 to 45,000 clones; 80% to 90% were counted once. Approximately 1.5% of the sample is in the top ten clones.

What this sample's treatment or condition label stands for: preoperative locoregional IRX-2 cytokine immunotherapy. The samples were obtained from a phase Ib study that tested preoperative, locoregional IRX-2 cytokine immunotherapy meant to prime immune responses. Donors were patients with early-stage breast cancer who received IRX-2 before surgery. Here the chain combines TRBV5-1 and TRBJ1-2; the D segment cannot be called with confidence. The starting material was lymph node tissue, obtained after IRX-2 immunotherapy. This clonotype was sampled from a human donor with breast cancer. Here is the DNA: TGCGCCAGCAGCTTGGACCTAACTAACTATGGCTACACCTTC. It codes for CASSLDLTNYGYTF.